The 15 T cell receptor beta chains in this list originate from one sample, sequenced in a study of cytomegalovirus exposure and HLA in healthy donors. 13 Jbeta primers and 60 Vbeta primers were used for the PCR. The repertoire was sequenced with immunoSEQ multiplex PCR; TCRdb's copy has only in-frame clones and lacks some. Of about 87,000 clones in the sample, 6% to 9% were seen once. Source material: PBMCs. The receptors were sampled from a man aged 50-60 years in good health and CMV-seronegative.

The gene calls are TRBV28 and TRBJ1-5, with D maybe TRBD1 (6 bases). This CDR3 is built from 15 residues. V lost 5 bases and J lost 3, with 14 bases in between. Germline CDR1 MDHEN, CDR2 SYDVKM. CDR3 residues: CASSPVQGINQPQHF. CDR3 DNA: TGTGCCAGCAGTCCCGTACAGGGAATCAATCAGCCCCAGCATTTT.

This clone turned up a few times. This chain uses TRBV13 with TRBJ2-1, with 11 bases identical to TRBD2. CDR1 is PRHDT and CDR2 is FYEKMQ in the germline V gene (reference sequence). This CDR3 contains 16 residues. The V segment lost 5 bases and the J segment 7 bases; nucleotides outside the gene matches: 10. The CDR3 reads CASSGQLAGVPNEQFF. The CDR3 DNA reads as TGTGCCAGCAGCGGCCAACTAGCGGGAGTGCCAAATGAGCAGTTCTTC.

V and J are TRBV7-2 and TRBJ2-7; the D gene is possibly TRBD1 (7 bases). V was cut by 2 bases and J by 5 bases, with 10 bases left in between. CDR3 length: 13 amino acids. Per the germline V gene, CDR1 is SGHTA and CDR2 is FQGNSA. This CDR3 reads CASSLQGGHEQYF. The CDR3 DNA follows: TGTGCCAGCAGCTTACAGGGGGGCCACGAGCAGTACTTC.

The CDR3 nucleotides are TGTGCCAGCTCACCACCGGAGGGATCCGAGCAGTACTTC. It yields the protein CASSPPEGSEQYF. The chain employs TRBV18 and TRBJ2-7; a weak D match, TRBD2 (6 bases). Germline V gives CDR1 KGHSH, CDR2 LQKENI. V lost 0 bases to trimming and J lost 6 bases, with 9 bases between them. The CDR3 consists of 13 residues.

The rearrangement links TRBV5-1 to TRBJ2-5, with D possibly being TRBD2 (6 bases). V was pared by 7 bases and J by 2 bases, with 15 bases between. CDR1 SGHRS and CDR2 YFSETQ come from the germline V gene. The CDR3 runs to 14 residues. The CDR3 here is CASGPGLMQETQYF. The DNA of the CDR3 is TGCGCCAGCGGCCCGGGACTTATGCAAGAGACCCAGTACTTC. Full variable domain (outside the CDR3, taken from reference TRBV5-1 and TRBJ2-5): KAGVTQTPRYLIKTRGQQVTLSCSPISGHRSVSWYQQTPGQGLQFLFEYFSETQRNKGNFPGRFSGRQFSNSRSEMNVSTLELGDSALYLCASGPGLMQETQYFGPGTRLLVL.

The chain combines TRBV4-1 with TRBJ1-1; 9 bases agree with TRBD1. Germline lookup yields CDR1 MGHRA and CDR2 YSYEKL. The CDR3 has 13 amino acids. The V gene end was trimmed by 4 bases and the J gene end by 6 bases; junction bases not matched to a gene: 3. The CDR3 region is CASSLQGAAEAFF. Written as DNA, the CDR3 is TGCGCCAGCAGCCTACAGGGGGCTGCTGAAGCTTTCTTT.

CDR3 sequence: CASSFGHNTGELFF. The CDR3 bases are TGTGCCAGCAGCTTCGGACATAACACCGGGGAGCTGTTTTTT. The chain has TRBV11-2 and TRBJ2-2; weak D call: TRBD1 (5 bases). Germline assignment: CDR1 SGHAT and CDR2 FQNNGV. The CDR3 runs 14 residues. Deletions cut 3 bases from V and 2 bases from J, with 7 bases between.

The chain is built from TRBV5-1 and TRBJ1-1; no definite D call. Germline CDR1 SGHRS, CDR2 YFSETQ. The length of the CDR3 is 13 residues. Deletions cut 2 bases from V and 5 bases from J, with 10 bases between. The CDR3 sequence is CASSLSSVTEAFF. The CDR3 region has the DNA TGCGCCAGCAGCTTATCGTCGGTGACTGAAGCTTTCTTT.

This clone was detected only a few times. This sequence joins TRBV5-4 and TRBJ1-2; no clear D gene. The V end lost 1 base, the J end lost 8 bases, and 15 bases lay between the germline ends. CDR3 length: 14 amino acids. Germline V gene data show CDR1 as SGHNT and CDR2 as YYREEE (reference sequence). CDR3: CASSLFGSPRGYTF. CDR3 bases: TGTGCCAGCAGCTTGTTTGGCTCCCCGAGGGGCTACACCTTC.

The chain links TRBV19 to TRBJ1-2; D perhaps matches TRBD1 (6 bases). The CDR3 is 13 residues long. Trimming cost V 6 bases and J 0 bases, with 8 bases left between them. CDR1 and CDR2 from the germline V gene are LNHDA and SQIVND (reference sequence). Written as DNA, the CDR3 is TGTGCCAGTAGCCAGGGGACTAACTATGGCTACACCTTC. This gives the protein CASSQGTNYGYTF.

In DNA form, the CDR3 reads TGTGCCAGCAGTAGCCAGGACAGGTCCTACAATGAGCAGTTCTTC. This gives the protein CASSSQDRSYNEQFF. The V call is TRBV6-5, the J call TRBJ2-1; TRBD1 agrees at 7 bases. The CDR3 is made up of 15 amino acids. Germline V gene data show CDR1 as MNHEY and CDR2 as SVGAGI. V dropped 5 bases and J dropped 1; count of bases not matched to a gene: 5.

This clone was seen a few times. The chain has TRBV6-5 and TRBJ2-7; weak D call: TRBD1 (5 bases). CDR3 length: 14 residues. Trimming took 7 bases from V and 0 from J, leaving 13 bases between them. Per germline, CDR1 MNHEY and CDR2 SVGAGI. CDR3 protein: CASTRDSNSYEQYF. The CDR3 DNA sequence: TGTGCCAGCACCAGAGACAGCAACTCCTACGAGCAGTACTTC.

The chain employs TRBV7-9 and TRBJ2-7; 7 bases map to TRBD1. Germline V gene data show CDR1 as SEHNR and CDR2 as FQNEAQ (reference sequence). The trim removed 5 bases at V and 6 bases at J, leaving 10 bases unmatched. This CDR3 comprises 14 residues. CDR3 region: CASSLQMTGIEQYF. CDR3 in DNA: TGTGCCAGCAGCCTGCAGATGACAGGGATCGAGCAGTACTTC. Supplemented by reference TRBV7-9 and TRBJ2-7, the full variable domain reads DTGVSQNPRHKITKRGQNVTFRCDPISEHNRLYWYRQTLGQGPEFLTYFQNEAQLEKSRLLSDRFSAERPKGSFSTLEIQRTEQGDSAMYLCASSLQMTGIEQYFGPGTRLTVT.

The chain employs TRBV28 and TRBJ2-4, with 14 positions matching TRBD2. J was trimmed by 4 bases and V by 3 bases; bases with no gene match: 2. This CDR3 is built from 16 residues. CDR1 MDHEN and CDR2 SYDVKM come from the germline V gene. The CDR3 region is CASSLGTSGGKNIQYF. The DNA for the CDR3 is TGTGCCAGCAGTTTGGGGACTAGCGGGGGTAAAAACATTCAGTACTTC.

V gene TRBV19 combines with J gene TRBJ2-7; 7 bases match TRBD1. CDR1 and CDR2 (germline): LNHDA, SQIVND (reference sequence). V shed 4 bases, J shed 4 bases, and the junction held 7 bases outside the gene matches. This CDR3 is 14 amino acids long. The chain's CDR3 is CASSRTGRAYEQYF. The CDR3 nucleotides read TGTGCCAGTAGTAGGACAGGTAGGGCATACGAGCAGTACTTC.